This T cell receptor beta chain came from a study of lymphopenia after photon versus proton radiotherapy. The study, taken as a whole, reports: Better survival with proton therapy was suggested as possible, not demonstrated. A bigger post-nadir fall in TCR diversity correlated inversely with survival time in deceased patients.

Data came from immunoSEQ multiplex PCR; TCRdb stores just in-frame clones and leaves some out. In the table there are about 70,000 clones, 85% to 95% of which are singletons. The length of the CDR3 is 17 residues. Germline V gene data show CDR1 as MNHNS and CDR2 as SASEGT. As for this clone: Its specificity is unknown. The junction differs from germline at one of its ends, possibly a read error.

This chain joins TRBV6-1 and TRBJ2-2; no reliable D call. Sequences were derived from peripheral blood, sampled from a patient treated with photon-based radiotherapy. The source is a woman aged 40 to 50 with cholangiocarcinoma. The CDR3 reads CASSEAGWRIRTEELFF. Here the CDR3 DNA reads TGTGCCAGCAGTGAAGCCGGATGGAGAATCCGCACCGAGGAGCTGTTTTTT.